The TCR beta chain under discussion was sequenced for a study of beta chain features in type 1 diabetes. The CDR3 runs 15 residues. The V gene's germline CDR1 is SGHRS and CDR2 YFSETQ. V gave up 0 bases and J gave up 0 bases, with 9 bases separating them. The study reverse transcribed the entire isolated RNA, so it sequenced expressed TCRB transcripts. TCRdb's copy holds only in-frame clones and misses some; the assay was immunoSEQ multiplex PCR. Of 200,000 to 300,000 clones listed, 27% are singletons. Comment on this clone: Its specificity is not known.

Overall study findings and caveats: A moderate, significant TCRB CDR3 shortening appeared in type 1 diabetes across four CD4+ subsets.

The sequenced material came from central memory CD4+ T cells from blood. This rearrangement joins TRBV5-1 to TRBJ1-2; no reliable D call. This receptor was taken from a young man in good health. CDR3 amino acids: CASSLEHPANYGYTF. The DNA for the CDR3 is TGCGCCAGCAGCTTGGAGCATCCGGCTAACTATGGCTACACCTTC. The complete variable domain, with remaining parts taken from reference TRBV5-1 and TRBJ1-2, reads KAGVTQTPRYLIKTRGQQVTLSCSPISGHRSVSWYQQTPGQGLQFLFEYFSETQRNKGNFPGRFSGRQFSNSRSEMNVSTLELGDSALYLCASSLEHPANYGYTFGSGTRLTVV.